The T cell receptor beta chain described here comes from a study of blood T cell repertoires in COVID-19. Germline values: CDR1 MNHNY, CDR2 SVGAGI (reference sequence). V gave up 5 bases and J gave up 6 bases; unmatched junction bases: 19. The length of the CDR3 is 19 residues. This clone was counted a single time. The method was immunoSEQ multiplex PCR; TCRdb's version includes in-frame clones alone and lacks a portion of them. Of roughly 130,000 clones listed, more than 75% are singletons. Sequenced material: peripheral blood. This chain links TRBV6-6 with TRBJ1-2; 12 bases map to TRBD1. This receptor was identified in a man aged 45-65 years with active COVID-19. The CDR3 sequence: CASSPGRPGQGAERDGYTF. As DNA, the CDR3 is TGTGCCAGCAGTCCCGGTCGGCCGGGACAGGGGGCTGAGAGAGATGGCTACACCTTC.